This TCR beta chain was recovered during a study of tumor T cells in aggressive B-cell lymphoma. Generated by immunoSEQ multiplex PCR, the TCRdb table keeps only in-frame clones and is missing some. Of just under 10,000 clones in the sample, 65% to 90% are singletons; the top ten hold more than 4%. With 4 bases removed from V and 0 bases from J, the gap between germline ends came to 21 bases. Germline loops: CDR1 MNHNS, CDR2 SASEGT. This CDR3 comprises 19 residues. A single count supports this clone. Material: tumor tissue. The chain recombines TRBV6-1 with TRBJ1-4; D perhaps matches TRBD1 (5 bases). The source is an adult with diffuse large B cell lymphoma. The CDR3 spells CASSGEIGGGPTTNEKLFF. CDR3 DNA: TGTGCCAGCAGTGGGGAGATCGGGGGAGGTCCGACAACTAATGAAAAACTGTTTTTT.